Each of the 2 T cell receptor beta chains below was sequenced from the same sample in a study of shared clonotypes between healthy human individuals. Sequencing used immunoSEQ multiplex PCR; TCRdb keeps in-frame clones, though not all of them. The data hold 950,000 to 1,300,000 clones, with about 74% observed a single time. The sample consisted of memory CD4+ T cells sorted from blood. Subset indicated: CD45RA-negative fraction. These receptors were taken from a man aged 18 to 35 in good health.

The chain combines TRBV15 with TRBJ1-1, with D perhaps matching TRBD1 (5 bases). This CDR3 is built from 14 residues. Trimming left V 5 bases short and J 6 bases short, with 16 bases between. Looked up from germline, CDR1 is LNHNV and CDR2 is YYDKDF (reference sequence). This chain's CDR3 is CATSLPLGAPEAFF. CDR3 nucleotide sequence: TGTGCCACCAGCTTACCCTTAGGGGCCCCTGAAGCTTTCTTT.

The J gene is TRBJ2-7, the V gene TRBV14; no definite D call. The germline V gene has CDR1 SGHDN and CDR2 FVKESK. V was trimmed by 4 bases and J by 2 bases, leaving 12 bases between them. CDR3 size: 14 residues. The CDR3 DNA follows: TGTGCCAGCAGCCGGGCCGGACCGCCCTACGAGCAGTACTTC. Translated, it gives CASSRAGPPYEQYF.